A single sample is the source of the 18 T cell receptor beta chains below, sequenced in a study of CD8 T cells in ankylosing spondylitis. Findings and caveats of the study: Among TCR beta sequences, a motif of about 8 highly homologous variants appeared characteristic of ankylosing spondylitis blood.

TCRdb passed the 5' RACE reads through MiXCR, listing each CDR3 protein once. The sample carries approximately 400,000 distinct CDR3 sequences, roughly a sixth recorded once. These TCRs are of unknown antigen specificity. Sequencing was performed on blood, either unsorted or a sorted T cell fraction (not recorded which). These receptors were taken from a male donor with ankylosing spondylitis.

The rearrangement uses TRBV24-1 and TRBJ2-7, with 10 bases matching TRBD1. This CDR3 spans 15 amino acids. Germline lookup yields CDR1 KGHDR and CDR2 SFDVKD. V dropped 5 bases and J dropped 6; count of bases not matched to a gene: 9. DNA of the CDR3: TGTGCCACCAGTGGCACCGGGACAGGGGAGGGCGAGCAGTACTTC. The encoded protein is CATSGTGTGEGEQYF.

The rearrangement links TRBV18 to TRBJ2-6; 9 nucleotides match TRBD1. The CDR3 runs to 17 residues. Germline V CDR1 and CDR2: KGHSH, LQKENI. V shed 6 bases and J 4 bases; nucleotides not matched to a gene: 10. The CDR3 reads CASSRGQGNSGANVLTF. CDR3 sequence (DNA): TGTGCCAGCTCCAGGGGACAGGGAAATTCCGGGGCCAACGTCCTGACTTTC.

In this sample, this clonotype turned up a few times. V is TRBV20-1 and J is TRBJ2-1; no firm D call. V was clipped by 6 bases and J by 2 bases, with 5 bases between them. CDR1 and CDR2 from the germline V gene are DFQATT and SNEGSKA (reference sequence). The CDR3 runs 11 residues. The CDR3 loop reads CSAKTYNEQFF. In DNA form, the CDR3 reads TGCAGTGCCAAAACCTACAATGAGCAGTTCTTC.

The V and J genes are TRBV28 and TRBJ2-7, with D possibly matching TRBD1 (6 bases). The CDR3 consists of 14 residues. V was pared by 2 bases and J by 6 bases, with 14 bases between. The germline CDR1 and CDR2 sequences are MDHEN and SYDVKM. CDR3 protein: CASSLRLGAVEQYF. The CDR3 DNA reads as TGTGCCAGCAGTTTACGTCTGGGGGCGGTCGAGCAGTACTTC.

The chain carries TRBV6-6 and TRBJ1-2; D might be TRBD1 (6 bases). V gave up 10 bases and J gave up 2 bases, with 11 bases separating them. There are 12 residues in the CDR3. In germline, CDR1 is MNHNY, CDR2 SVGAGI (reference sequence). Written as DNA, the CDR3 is TGTGCCACCAAGGGGGGGAACTATGGCTACACCTTC. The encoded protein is CATKGGNYGYTF.

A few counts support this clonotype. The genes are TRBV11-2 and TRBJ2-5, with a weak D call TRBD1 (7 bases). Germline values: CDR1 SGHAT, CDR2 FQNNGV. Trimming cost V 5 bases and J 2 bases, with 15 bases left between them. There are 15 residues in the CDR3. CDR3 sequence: CASSAGQKTQETQYF. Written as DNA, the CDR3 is TGTGCCAGCAGCGCGGGACAGAAGACTCAAGAGACCCAGTACTTC.

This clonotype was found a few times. The DNA for the CDR3 is TGTGCCAGCAGCGAACAGGGTCCTGGAAACACCATATATTTT. It specifies CASSEQGPGNTIYF. This chain connects TRBV7-9 to TRBJ1-3; TRBD1 might be the D (6 bases). The V gene's germline CDR1 is SEHNR and CDR2 FQNEAQ (reference sequence). The CDR3 is made up of 14 amino acids. The germline V and J ends were trimmed by 5 bases and 2 bases, with 10 bases remaining between them.

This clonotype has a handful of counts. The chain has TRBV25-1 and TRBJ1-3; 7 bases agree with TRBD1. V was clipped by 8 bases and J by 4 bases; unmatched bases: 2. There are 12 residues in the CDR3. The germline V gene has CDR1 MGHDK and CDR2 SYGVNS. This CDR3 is CASRDSGNTIYF. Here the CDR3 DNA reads TGTGCCAGCCGGGACAGCGGAAACACCATATATTTT.

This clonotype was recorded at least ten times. The DNA of the CDR3 is TGTGCCAGCAGTTTGTTACCGGGACAGGGTGAGTTCTTC. Translating it yields CASSLLPGQGEFF. V and J are TRBV12-3 or TRBV12-4 and TRBJ2-1, with TRBD1 identical over 9 bases. The ends lost 3 bases at V and 14 bases at J; junction bases unmatched: 8. This CDR3 is 13 amino acids long.

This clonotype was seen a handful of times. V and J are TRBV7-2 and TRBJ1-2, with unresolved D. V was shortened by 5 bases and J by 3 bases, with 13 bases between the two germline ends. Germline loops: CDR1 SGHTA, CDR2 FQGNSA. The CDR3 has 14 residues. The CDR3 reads CASSHRELHYGYTF. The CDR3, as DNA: TGTGCCAGCAGCCACCGGGAGCTCCACTATGGCTACACCTTC.

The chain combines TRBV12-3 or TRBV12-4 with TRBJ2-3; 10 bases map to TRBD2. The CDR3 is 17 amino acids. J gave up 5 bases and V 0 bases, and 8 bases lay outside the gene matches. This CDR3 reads CASSLAGAGGRLDTQYF. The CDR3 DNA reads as TGTGCCAGCAGTTTAGCGGGAGCGGGGGGGCGATTAGATACGCAGTATTTT.

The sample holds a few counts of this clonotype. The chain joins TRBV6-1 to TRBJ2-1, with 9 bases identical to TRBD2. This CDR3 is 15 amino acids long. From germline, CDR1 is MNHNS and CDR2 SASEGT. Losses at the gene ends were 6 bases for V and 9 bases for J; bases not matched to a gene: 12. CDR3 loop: CASRPPGLAGLEQFF. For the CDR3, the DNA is TGTGCCAGCAGGCCTCCGGGACTAGCCGGGCTTGAGCAGTTCTTC.

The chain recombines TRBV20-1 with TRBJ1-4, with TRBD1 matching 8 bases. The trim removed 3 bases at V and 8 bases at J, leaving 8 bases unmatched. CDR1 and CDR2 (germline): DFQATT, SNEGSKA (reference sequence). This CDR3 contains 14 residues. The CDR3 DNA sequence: TGCAGTGCTAGCCGGACAGGGCGAGACGAAAAACTGTTTTTT. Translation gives CSASRTGRDEKLFF.

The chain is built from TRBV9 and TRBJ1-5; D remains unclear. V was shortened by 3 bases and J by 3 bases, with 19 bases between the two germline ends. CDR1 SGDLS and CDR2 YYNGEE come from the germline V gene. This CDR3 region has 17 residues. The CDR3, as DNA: TGTGCCAGCAGCGCCGGTGTACCAGGTAAACTCAATCAGCCCCAGCATTTT. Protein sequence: CASSAGVPGKLNQPQHF.

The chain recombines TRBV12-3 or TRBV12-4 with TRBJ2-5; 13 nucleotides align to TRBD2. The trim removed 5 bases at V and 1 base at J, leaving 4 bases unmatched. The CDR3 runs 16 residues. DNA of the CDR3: TGTGCCAGCAGTCCGGGACTAGCGGGGATCCAAGAGACCCAGTACTTC. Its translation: CASSPGLAGIQETQYF.

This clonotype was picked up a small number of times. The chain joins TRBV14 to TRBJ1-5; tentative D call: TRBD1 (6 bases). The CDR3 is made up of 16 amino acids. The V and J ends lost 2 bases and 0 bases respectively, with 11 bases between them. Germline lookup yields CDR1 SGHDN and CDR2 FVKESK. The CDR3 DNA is TGTGCCAGCAGCCAACAGATAGGGGGTAGCAATCAGCCCCAGCATTTT. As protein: CASSQQIGGSNQPQHF.

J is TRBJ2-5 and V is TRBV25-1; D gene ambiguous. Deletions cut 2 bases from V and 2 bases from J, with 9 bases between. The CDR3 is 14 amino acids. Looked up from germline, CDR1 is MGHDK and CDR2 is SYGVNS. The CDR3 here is CASSEIGPQETQYF. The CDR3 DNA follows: TGTGCCAGCAGTGAAATAGGGCCGCAAGAGACCCAGTACTTC.

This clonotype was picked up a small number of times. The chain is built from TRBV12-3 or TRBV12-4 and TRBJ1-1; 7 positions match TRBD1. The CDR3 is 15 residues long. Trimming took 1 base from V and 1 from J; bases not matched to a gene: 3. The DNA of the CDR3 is TGTGCCAGCAGTTTAGGCAGGGGGGCGAACACTGAAGCTTTCTTT. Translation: CASSLGRGANTEAFF.